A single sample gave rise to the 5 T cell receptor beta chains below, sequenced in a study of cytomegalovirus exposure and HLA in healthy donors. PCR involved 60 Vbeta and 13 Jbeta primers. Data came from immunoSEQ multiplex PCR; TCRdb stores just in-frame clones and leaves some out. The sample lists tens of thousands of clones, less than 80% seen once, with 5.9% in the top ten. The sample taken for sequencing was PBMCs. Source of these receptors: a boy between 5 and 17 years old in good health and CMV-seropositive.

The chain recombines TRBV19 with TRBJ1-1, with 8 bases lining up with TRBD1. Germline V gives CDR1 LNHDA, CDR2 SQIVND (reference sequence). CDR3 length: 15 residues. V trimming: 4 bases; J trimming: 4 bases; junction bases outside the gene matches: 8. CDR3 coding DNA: TGTGCCAGTAGTAAATCGACAGGGGCGGGCACTGAAGCTTTCTTT. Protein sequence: CASSKSTGAGTEAFF.

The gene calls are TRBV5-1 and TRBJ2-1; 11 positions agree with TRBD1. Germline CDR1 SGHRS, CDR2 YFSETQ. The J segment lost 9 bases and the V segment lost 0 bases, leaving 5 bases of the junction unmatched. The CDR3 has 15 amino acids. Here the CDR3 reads CASSLAGTGGSEQFF. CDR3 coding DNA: TGCGCCAGCAGCTTGGCGGGGACAGGGGGAAGTGAGCAGTTCTTC.

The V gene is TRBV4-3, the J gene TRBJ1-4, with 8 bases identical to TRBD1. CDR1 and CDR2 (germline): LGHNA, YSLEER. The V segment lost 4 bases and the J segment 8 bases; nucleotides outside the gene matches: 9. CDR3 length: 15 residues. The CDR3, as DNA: TGCGCCAGCAGCCTCTCTGCACAGGGGGAAGAAAAACTGTTTTTT. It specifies CASSLSAQGEEKLFF.

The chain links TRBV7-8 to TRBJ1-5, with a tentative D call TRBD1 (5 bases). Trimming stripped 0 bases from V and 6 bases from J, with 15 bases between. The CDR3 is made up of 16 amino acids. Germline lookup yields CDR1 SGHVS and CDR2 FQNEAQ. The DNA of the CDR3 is TGTGCCAGCAGCTTAGCGGGGGGTGTGATTGGTCAGCCCCAGCATTTT. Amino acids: CASSLAGGVIGQPQHF. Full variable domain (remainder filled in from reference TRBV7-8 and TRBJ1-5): GAGVSQSPRYKVAKRGQDVALRCDPISGHVSLFWYQQALGQGPEFLTYFQNEAQLDKSGLPSDRFFAERPEGSVSTLKIQRTQQEDSAVYLCASSLAGGVIGQPQHFGDGTRLSIL.

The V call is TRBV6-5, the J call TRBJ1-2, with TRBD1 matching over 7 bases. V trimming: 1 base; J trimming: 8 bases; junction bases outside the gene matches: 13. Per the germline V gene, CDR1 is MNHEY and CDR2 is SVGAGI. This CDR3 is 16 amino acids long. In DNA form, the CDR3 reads TGTGCCAGCAGTTACTTGATCGGACAGGCCTTTGGGGGCTACACCTTC. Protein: CASSYLIGQAFGGYTF.